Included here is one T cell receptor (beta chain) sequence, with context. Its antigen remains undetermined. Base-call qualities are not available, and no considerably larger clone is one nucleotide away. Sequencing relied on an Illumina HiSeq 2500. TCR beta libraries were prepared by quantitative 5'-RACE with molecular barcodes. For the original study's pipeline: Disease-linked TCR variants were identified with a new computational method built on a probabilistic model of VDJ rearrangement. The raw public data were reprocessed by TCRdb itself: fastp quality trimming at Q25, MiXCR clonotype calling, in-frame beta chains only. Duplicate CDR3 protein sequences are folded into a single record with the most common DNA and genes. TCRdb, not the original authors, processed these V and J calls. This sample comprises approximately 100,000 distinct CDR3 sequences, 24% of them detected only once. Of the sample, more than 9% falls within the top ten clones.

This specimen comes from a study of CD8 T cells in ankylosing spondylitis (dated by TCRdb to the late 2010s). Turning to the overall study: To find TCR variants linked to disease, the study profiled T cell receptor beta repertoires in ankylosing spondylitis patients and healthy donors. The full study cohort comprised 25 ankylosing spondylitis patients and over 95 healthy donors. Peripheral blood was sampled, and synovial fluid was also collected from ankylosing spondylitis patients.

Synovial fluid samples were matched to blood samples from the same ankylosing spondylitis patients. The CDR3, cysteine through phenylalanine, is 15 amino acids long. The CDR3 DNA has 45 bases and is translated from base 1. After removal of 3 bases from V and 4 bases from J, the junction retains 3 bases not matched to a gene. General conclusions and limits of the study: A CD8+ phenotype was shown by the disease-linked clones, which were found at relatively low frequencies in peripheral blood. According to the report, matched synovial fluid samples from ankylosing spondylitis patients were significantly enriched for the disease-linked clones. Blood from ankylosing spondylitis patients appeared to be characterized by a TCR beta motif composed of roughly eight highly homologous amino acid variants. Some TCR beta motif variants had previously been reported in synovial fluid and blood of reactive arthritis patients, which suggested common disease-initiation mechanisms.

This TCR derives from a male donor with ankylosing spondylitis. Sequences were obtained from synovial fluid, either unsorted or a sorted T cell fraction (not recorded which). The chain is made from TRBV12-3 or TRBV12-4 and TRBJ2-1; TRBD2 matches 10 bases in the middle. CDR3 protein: CASSFSGRIYNEQFF. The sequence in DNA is TGTGCCAGCAGTTTTAGCGGGAGGATATACAATGAGCAGTTCTTC.